The next 22 T cell receptor beta chains were all read from a single sample in a study of cytomegalovirus exposure and HLA in healthy donors. Both 60 Vbeta primers and 13 Jbeta primers went into the PCR. The protocol was immunoSEQ multiplex PCR, while the TCRdb copy is restricted to in-frame clones and leaves out a portion. The table has some 170,000 clones, around 80% seen once. Sequenced input: PBMCs. These receptors all stem from a man aged 40-50 years in good health and CMV-seronegative.

In regard to this clone: An end of the junction differs from the germline gene, which may be a read error. The chain links TRBV6-5 to TRBJ2-2; maybe TRBD2 (6 bases). The CDR3 runs to 15 residues. The germline V gene has CDR1 MNHEY and CDR2 SVGAGI. CDR3 protein: CASSKEQHYTGGLFF. The CDR3 DNA sequence: TGTGCCAGCAGTAAAGAACAGCACTACACCGGGGGGCTGTTTTTT.

The gene calls are TRBV7-2 and TRBJ2-3; TRBD2 might be the D (6 bases). Germline V CDR1 and CDR2: SGHTA, FQGNSA. The CDR3 runs to 15 residues. Trimming took off 5 bases at V and 0 bases at J, with 12 bases between the two ends. CDR3 region: CASSPRGSSTDTQYF. CDR3 DNA: TGTGCCAGCAGCCCCCGGGGGTCTAGCACAGATACGCAGTATTTT.

The chain has TRBV2 and TRBJ2-3; maybe TRBD2 (6 bases). Germline V gene data show CDR1 as SNHLY and CDR2 as FYNNEI. The CDR3 extends over 14 amino acids. Trimming stripped 5 bases from V and 2 bases from J, with 11 bases between. CDR3 residues: CASSSSGLTDTQYF. Written as DNA, the CDR3 is TGTGCCAGCAGTTCGAGCGGGCTCACAGATACGCAGTATTTT.

This chain's CDR3 is CASGLVLAGLSGANVLTF. The CDR3 bases are TGTGCTAGTGGTTTGGTACTAGCGGGCCTCTCTGGGGCCAACGTCCTGACTTTC. This sequence joins TRBV12-5 and TRBJ2-6, with 9 positions matching TRBD2. The length of the CDR3 is 18 residues. After removal of 0 bases from V and 0 bases from J, the junction contained 3 bases not matched to a gene. Germline-derived CDR1 and CDR2 are LGHNT and FRNRAP. Full variable domain (remainder filled in from reference TRBV12-5 and TRBJ2-6): DARVTQTPRHKVTEMGQEVTMRCQPILGHNTVFWYRQTMMQGLELLAYFRNRAPLDDSGMPKDRFSAEMPDATLATLKIQPSEPRDSAVYFCASGLVLAGLSGANVLTFGAGSRLTVL.

The genes are TRBV5-1 and TRBJ1-1; possibly TRBD1 for D (5 bases). The CDR3 contains 15 residues. Germline CDR1 SGHRS, CDR2 YFSETQ. Between the trimmed V and J ends, which lost 0 bases and 7 bases, there was a span of 16 bases. The CDR3 spells CASSLGQRDINEAFF. CDR3 bases: TGCGCCAGCAGCTTGGGACAGAGAGATATAAATGAAGCTTTCTTT.

The rearrangement joins TRBV14 to TRBJ1-1, with D possibly being TRBD1 (5 bases). This CDR3 contains 14 residues. The germline V gene has CDR1 SGHDN and CDR2 FVKESK. Between the trimmed V and J ends, which lost 1 base and 6 bases, there was a span of 12 bases. CDR3 coding DNA: TGTGCCAGCAGCCAAGTCCGGGGAGGGGCTGAAGCTTTCTTT. Translation: CASSQVRGGAEAFF. Full variable domain (missing parts from reference TRBV14 and TRBJ1-1): EAGVTQFPSHSVIEKGQTVTLRCDPISGHDNLYWYRRVMGKEIKFLLHFVKESKQDESGMPNNRFLAERTGGTYSTLKVQPAELEDSGVYFCASSQVRGGAEAFFGQGTRLTVV.

The CDR3 bases are TGTGCCAGTGACGACTGGACTGAAGCTTTCTTT. Residues: CASDDWTEAFF. V and J are TRBV11-2 and TRBJ1-1, with unresolved D. CDR3 length: 11 amino acids. Trimming took off 9 bases at V and 5 bases at J, with 10 bases between the two ends. Germline V gives CDR1 SGHAT, CDR2 FQNNGV.

The chain couples TRBV11-2 to TRBJ2-5, with D perhaps matching TRBD1 (6 bases). With 4 bases removed from V and 1 base from J, the gap between germline ends came to 19 bases. The CDR3 covers 17 residues. CDR1 and CDR2 from the germline V gene are SGHAT and FQNNGV. The CDR3 region is CASSSRGLQGFQETQYF. CDR3 coding DNA: TGTGCCAGCAGCTCTAGGGGGTTGCAGGGGTTCCAAGAGACCCAGTACTTC. The variable domain in full, completed from reference TRBV11-2 and TRBJ2-5, reads EAGVAQSPRYKIIEKRQSVAFWCNPISGHATLYWYQQILGQGPKLLIQFQNNGVVDDSQLPKDRFSAERLKGVDSTLKIQPAKLEDSAVYLCASSSRGLQGFQETQYFGPGTRLLVL.

The chain employs TRBV27 and TRBJ2-2; D may be TRBD2 (6 bases). The germline CDR1 and CDR2 sequences are MNHEY and SMNVEV (reference sequence). The length of the CDR3 is 14 residues. V was clipped by 6 bases and J by 8 bases, with 16 bases between them. The CDR3 DNA reads TGTGCCAGCAGCGAATTTCGGGGGTCTGGGGAGCTGTTTTTT. Residues: CASSEFRGSGELFF.

V is TRBV7-2 and J is TRBJ2-5; 7 nucleotides agree with TRBD2. The germline V gene has CDR1 SGHTA and CDR2 FQGNSA. The ends lost 4 bases at V and 5 bases at J; junction bases unmatched: 7. CDR3 length equals 14 residues. The CDR3 here is CASSSGLVGETQYF. CDR3 nucleotide sequence: TGTGCCAGCAGCTCAGGACTAGTGGGTGAGACCCAGTACTTC.

For the CDR3, the DNA is TGTGCCAGCAGTTTACTGAGGGCGCGTCATTCTGAAGCTTTCTTT. Translation: CASSLLRARHSEAFF. The chain links TRBV28 to TRBJ1-1; D gene uncertain. The CDR3 spans 15 residues. V was trimmed by 2 bases and J by 6 bases, leaving 16 bases between them. In germline, CDR1 is MDHEN, CDR2 SYDVKM.

The rearrangement uses TRBV27 and TRBJ2-2; D is unclear. Germline CDR1 is MNHEY and CDR2 is SMNVEV (reference sequence). This CDR3 has 15 residues. Deletions cut 3 bases from V and 2 bases from J, with 10 bases between. The CDR3 DNA sequence: TGTGCCAGCAGTTTCGGCCAGGTTAACACCGGGGAGCTGTTTTTT. Translated: CASSFGQVNTGELFF.

The genes are TRBV2 and TRBJ1-5; D is possibly TRBD1 (6 bases). Trimming took 6 bases from V and 1 from J, leaving 13 bases between them. The CDR3 consists of 15 residues. In germline, CDR1 is SNHLY, CDR2 FYNNEI. Written as DNA, the CDR3 is TGTGCCAGCAGGGGGCGGGGGGGCAGCAATCAGCCCCAGCATTTT. Protein sequence: CASRGRGGSNQPQHF.

This clone was recorded once. The chain links TRBV19 to TRBJ1-1; D call uncertain. The CDR3 covers 15 residues. V shed 6 bases and J shed 2 bases, with 16 bases lying between them. Germline V lookup: CDR1 LNHDA, CDR2 SQIVND (reference sequence). The CDR3 region is CASRGREVGNTEAFF. The CDR3 DNA is TGTGCCAGTAGAGGGAGAGAAGTGGGAAACACTGAAGCTTTCTTT.

J is TRBJ2-5 and V is TRBV7-9; 8 bases agree with TRBD2. The DNA matches TRBJ2-7 better at its end, which makes the J call doubtful. This CDR3 comprises 15 residues. Germline-derived CDR1 and CDR2 are SEHNR and FQNEAQ (reference sequence). In DNA form, the CDR3 reads TGTGCCAGCAGCGCCCGGGAGGGGAGCGGGCTCGAGCAGTACTTC. Translation: CASSAREGSGLEQYF.

In DNA, the CDR3 is TGTGCCAGCAGCTTGAGCTCTGGCTACACCTTC. Amino acid sequence: CASSLSSGYTF. The rearrangement links TRBV5-6 to TRBJ1-2; D gene unclear. Germline CDR1 reads SGHDT; CDR2 reads YYEEEE. Between the trimmed V and J ends, which lost 1 base and 7 bases, there was a span of 5 bases. The CDR3 contains 11 residues. The full variable domain, its missing parts supplied by reference TRBV5-6 and TRBJ1-2, is DAGVTQSPTHLIKTRGQQVTLRCSPKSGHDTVSWYQQALGQGPQFIFQYYEEEERQRGNFPDRFSGHQFPNYSSELNVNALLLGDSALYLCASSLSSGYTFGSGTRLTVV.

The chain links TRBV6-1 to TRBJ1-6; possibly TRBD1 for D (6 bases). V lost 1 base, J lost 6 bases, and 19 bases lay in between. CDR1 and CDR2 (germline): MNHNS, SASEGT. This CDR3 has 18 amino acids. Here the CDR3 reads CASSEVWGQGPTNSPLHF. CDR3 coding DNA: TGTGCCAGCAGTGAAGTTTGGGGGCAGGGACCGACTAATTCACCCCTCCACTTT.

V and J are TRBV6-6 and TRBJ1-1; D possibly corresponds to TRBD1 (5 bases). The CDR3 has 14 residues. Trimming shortened V by 4 bases and J by 5 bases, and 14 bases separated the two germline ends. Germline V CDR1 and CDR2: MNHNY, SVGAGI (reference sequence). In nucleotides, the CDR3 is TGTGCCAGCAGTTTACTTATGGACACGACTGAAGCTTTCTTT. This encodes CASSLLMDTTEAFF.

The chain joins TRBV5-1 to TRBJ2-1, with a tentative D call TRBD1 (6 bases). Trimming took 2 bases from V and 7 from J, leaving 7 bases between them. This CDR3 has 12 amino acids. The germline V gene encodes CDR1 SGHRS and CDR2 YFSETQ. The CDR3 DNA reads as TGCGCCAGCAGCTTCCAGGGGAATGAGCAGTTCTTC. Protein: CASSFQGNEQFF.

This clone is a singleton in its sample. This chain links TRBV19 with TRBJ2-5; 7 bases agree with TRBD1. With V trimmed by 6 bases and J by 2 bases, 3 bases remained unmatched. Germline assignment: CDR1 LNHDA and CDR2 SQIVND (reference sequence). The CDR3 spans 13 residues. CDR3 sequence: CASRKGAQETQYF. The CDR3 coding sequence is TGTGCCAGTAGAAAGGGGGCACAAGAGACCCAGTACTTC.

V and J are TRBV5-1 and TRBJ2-5, with 16 positions matching TRBD2. CDR3 size: 15 residues. CDR1 and CDR2 (germline): SGHRS, YFSETQ. J lost 5 bases, V lost 7 bases, and 5 bases had no gene match. DNA of the CDR3: TGCGCCAGCCGCGGGACTAGCGGGGGGGCGGAGACCCAGTACTTC. Amino acids: CASRGTSGGAETQYF.

The rearrangement links TRBV4-2 to TRBJ1-1, with D possibly TRBD1 on 6 matching bases. This CDR3 comprises 15 residues. Per germline, CDR1 LGHNA and CDR2 YNFKEQ. V was cut by 0 bases and J by 1 base, with 9 bases left in between. The CDR3 DNA follows: TGTGCCAGCAGCCAAGATTGGACAGAGAACACTGAAGCTTTCTTT. Protein sequence: CASSQDWTENTEAFF.